These 18 T cell receptor beta chains originate from one sample sequenced in a study of cytomegalovirus exposure and HLA in healthy donors. Amplification used 60 Vbeta primers and 13 Jbeta primers. Repertoires were generated with immunoSEQ multiplex PCR, while TCRdb's copy carries only in-frame clones and drops some. The repertoire holds some 140,000 clones, with about 85% as singletons. Input material: PBMCs. Source of these receptors: a female donor in good health and CMV-seronegative.

V usage is TRBV5-1 and J usage is TRBJ1-1; 8 nucleotides align to TRBD1. Looked up from germline, CDR1 is SGHRS and CDR2 is YFSETQ. J gave up 4 bases and V 2 bases, and 4 bases lay outside the gene matches. The CDR3 is 14 residues long. The CDR3: CASSFTGGSTEAFF. The CDR3 DNA is TGCGCCAGCAGCTTCACAGGGGGGAGCACTGAAGCTTTCTTT.

V usage is TRBV10-3 and J usage is TRBJ1-1, with 9 bases that match TRBD1. Per the germline V gene, CDR1 is ENHRY and CDR2 is SYGVKD. V lost 7 bases to trimming and J lost 1 base; unmatched junction nucleotides: 7. The CDR3 contains 15 residues. CDR3 nucleotides: TGTGCCATCAATACCGGGACAGGGCGGAACACTGAAGCTTTCTTT. Translating it yields CAINTGTGRNTEAFF.

J is TRBJ2-7 and V is TRBV19; TRBD1 matches 7 bases. The CDR3 is 16 residues long. The germline V gene encodes CDR1 LNHDA and CDR2 SQIVND (reference sequence). V gave up 3 bases and J gave up 0 bases; unmatched junction bases: 8. CDR3 sequence (DNA): TGTGCCAGTAGTATTCAGACAGGGCACCTCTCCTACGAGCAGTACTTC. Translated: CASSIQTGHLSYEQYF.

The chain couples TRBV7-8 to TRBJ2-7; possible D gene TRBD2, 6 bases. The germline CDR1 and CDR2 sequences are SGHVS and FQNEAQ. There are 14 residues in the CDR3. With 1 base removed from V and 5 bases from J, the gap between germline ends came to 12 bases. The CDR3 protein is CASSLETSFDEQYF. CDR3 nucleotides: TGTGCCAGCAGCTTAGAGACTAGTTTTGACGAGCAGTACTTC.

This chain uses TRBV7-2 with TRBJ2-5; D possibly corresponds to TRBD2 (6 bases). CDR3 length: 13 residues. Germline V lookup: CDR1 SGHTA, CDR2 FQGNSA. Trimming left V 3 bases short and J 3 bases short, with 8 bases between. The CDR3 DNA reads as TGTGCCAGCAGCTTGGGACTTAAAGAGACCCAGTACTTC. It translates to CASSLGLKETQYF.

The chain has TRBV7-6 and TRBJ1-2; D is perhaps TRBD1 (5 bases). The CDR3 is 13 residues long. The ends were cut back, 5 bases at V and 4 bases at J, with 11 bases in the middle. CDR1 is SGHVS, CDR2 FNYEAQ, per germline. The chain's CDR3 is CASSPHRSYGYTF. CDR3 in DNA: TGTGCCAGCAGCCCACACAGGTCCTATGGCTACACCTTC.

The CDR3 spells CASATDSSYNEQFF. The DNA of the CDR3 is TGCGCCAGCGCGACAGATAGCTCCTACAATGAGCAGTTCTTC. This chain joins TRBV5-1 and TRBJ2-1; D may be TRBD1 (5 bases). Germline V gene lookup returns CDR1 SGHRS and CDR2 YFSETQ. With 7 bases removed from V and 0 bases from J, the gap between germline ends came to 11 bases. The CDR3 contains 14 residues.

The CDR3 spells CASSLFKGLAADNNEQFF. CDR3 DNA: TGTGCCAGCAGTTTATTTAAGGGACTAGCGGCAGATAACAATGAGCAGTTCTTC. V usage is TRBV27 and J usage is TRBJ2-1; TRBD2 agrees at 11 bases. V shed 1 base and J 5 bases; nucleotides not matched to a gene: 10. The CDR3 loop spans 18 amino acids. Germline CDR1 MNHEY, CDR2 SMNVEV (reference sequence).

V and J are TRBV5-4 and TRBJ2-5; TRBD2 matches 7 bases. The CDR3 runs to 18 residues. CDR1 and CDR2 (germline): SGHNT, YYREEE (reference sequence). The J segment lost 4 bases and the V segment lost 4 bases, leaving 19 bases of the junction unmatched. Here the CDR3 reads CASSPKRGGTRLPETQYF. CDR3 DNA sequence: TGTGCCAGCAGCCCGAAGCGGGGAGGCACTAGGCTACCAGAGACCCAGTACTTC. The entire variable domain, with the rest obtained from reference TRBV5-4 and TRBJ2-5, is as follows: ETGVTQSPTHLIKTRGQQVTLRCSSQSGHNTVSWYQQALGQGPQFIFQYYREEENGRGNFPPRFSGLQFPNYSSELNVNALELDDSALYLCASSPKRGGTRLPETQYFGPGTRLLVL.

The chain joins TRBV10-3 to TRBJ1-1, with 8 bases identical to TRBD1. V was pared by 6 bases and J by 5 bases, with 8 bases of the junction left unmatched. From germline, CDR1 is ENHRY and CDR2 SYGVKD. The CDR3 is 14 amino acids. Here the CDR3 DNA reads TGTGCCATCAGGTCCGACAGGGGATGGACTGAAGCTTTCTTT. Translating gives CAIRSDRGWTEAFF.

The chain joins TRBV6-6 to TRBJ1-1, with D possibly matching TRBD1 (5 bases). The ends were cut back, 2 bases at V and 5 bases at J, with 12 bases in the middle. CDR3 length equals 14 residues. From germline, CDR1 is MNHNY and CDR2 SVGAGI (reference sequence). The CDR3 DNA follows: TGTGCCAGCAGTTACGGAGGGGAAGGGACTGAAGCTTTCTTT. Protein: CASSYGGEGTEAFF.

The rearrangement links TRBV5-6 to TRBJ2-3, with D possibly matching TRBD2 (5 bases). Germline V gene lookup returns CDR1 SGHDT and CDR2 YYEEEE. Trimming removed 2 bases at V and 2 bases at J, with 9 bases between. This CDR3 comprises 14 residues. This CDR3 is CASSFGDITDTQYF. CDR3 nucleotides: TGTGCCAGCAGCTTCGGGGATATCACAGATACGCAGTATTTT.

The gene calls are TRBV4-3 and TRBJ2-3, with TRBD1 matching over 7 bases. Germline CDR1 is LGHNA and CDR2 is YSLEER. The CDR3 consists of 17 residues. V was clipped by 4 bases and J by 4 bases; unmatched bases: 14. CDR3 protein: CASSPNSGQRVADTQYF. CDR3 sequence (DNA): TGCGCCAGCAGCCCTAACTCGGGACAGCGAGTCGCAGATACGCAGTATTTT.

The genes are TRBV7-6 and TRBJ2-3; 10 nucleotides agree with TRBD2. This CDR3 comprises 16 residues. From germline, CDR1 is SGHVS and CDR2 FNYEAQ. The J segment lost 4 bases and the V segment lost 5 bases, leaving 9 bases of the junction unmatched. The CDR3 loop is CASSPLIAGGADTQYF. CDR3 sequence (DNA): TGTGCCAGCAGCCCCTTGATAGCGGGAGGCGCAGATACGCAGTATTTT.

The V gene is TRBV7-2, the J gene TRBJ2-7; TRBD1 aligns across 11 bases. The CDR3 has 15 amino acids. CDR1 SGHTA and CDR2 FQGNSA come from the germline V gene. Unmatched junction bases numbered 9, after V lost 5 bases and J lost 6 bases. The CDR3 loop is CASSQQDRGRGEQYF. The CDR3 bases are TGTGCCAGCAGCCAGCAGGACAGGGGGCGGGGCGAGCAGTACTTC.

The chain is built from TRBV12-5 and TRBJ2-3; unclear D gene. The CDR3 consists of 13 residues. Trimming shortened V by 6 bases and J by 1 base, and 8 bases separated the two germline ends. Germline assignment: CDR1 LGHNT and CDR2 FRNRAP. CDR3 in DNA: TGTGCTAGTGGGAAGAGCGGCACAGATACGCAGTATTTT. This encodes CASGKSGTDTQYF. Variable domain in full (rest from reference TRBV12-5 and TRBJ2-3): DARVTQTPRHKVTEMGQEVTMRCQPILGHNTVFWYRQTMMQGLELLAYFRNRAPLDDSGMPKDRFSAEMPDATLATLKIQPSEPRDSAVYFCASGKSGTDTQYFGPGTRLTVL.

The genes are TRBV7-3 and TRBJ1-1, with D unresolved. V lost 1 base to trimming and J lost 4 bases, with 10 bases between them. The CDR3 totals 14 residues. The germline V gene has CDR1 SGHTA and CDR2 FQGTGA. The CDR3 is CASSLNPSSTEAFF. The DNA of the CDR3 is TGTGCCAGCAGCTTAAACCCCTCGAGCACTGAAGCTTTCTTT.

This sequence joins TRBV7-2 and TRBJ1-1; D may be TRBD1 (6 bases). This CDR3 has 15 residues. CDR1 and CDR2 from the germline V gene are SGHTA and FQGNSA. V lost 0 bases and J 4 bases, leaving 12 bases between the germline ends. The CDR3 DNA sequence: TGTGCCAGCAGCTTAGCAGGGACAACGGGCACTGAAGCTTTCTTT. It is translated as CASSLAGTTGTEAFF.